A single sample is the source of the 2 T cell receptor beta chains below, sequenced in a study of glioma-infiltrating T cells after dendritic cell vaccination. Sequenced by immunoSEQ multiplex PCR; TCRdb stores in-frame clones only, minus some. The data show 85,000 to 110,000 clones, roughly 79% seen once. The sequenced sample was blood, obtained before dendritic cell vaccination. Receptors originate from a human donor with glioblastoma.

The chain uses TRBV7-3 and TRBJ2-1; 9 positions match TRBD2. Losses at the gene ends were 5 bases for V and 4 bases for J; bases not matched to a gene: 6. The CDR3 is 15 residues long. Germline V gene lookup returns CDR1 SGHTA and CDR2 FQGTGA. The DNA of the CDR3 is TGTGCCAGCAGCCCCTCCAGCGGGGGGTACAATGAGCAGTTCTTC. Translating it yields CASSPSSGGYNEQFF.

The rearrangement links TRBV9 to TRBJ2-2; D possibly corresponds to TRBD2 (6 bases). V was trimmed by 0 bases and J by 6 bases, leaving 15 bases between them. This CDR3 is built from 16 residues. Germline loops: CDR1 SGDLS, CDR2 YYNGEE. The CDR3 spells CASSVEEGYTAGELFF. In DNA, the CDR3 is TGTGCCAGCAGCGTAGAGGAGGGGTACACGGCCGGGGAGCTGTTTTTT.